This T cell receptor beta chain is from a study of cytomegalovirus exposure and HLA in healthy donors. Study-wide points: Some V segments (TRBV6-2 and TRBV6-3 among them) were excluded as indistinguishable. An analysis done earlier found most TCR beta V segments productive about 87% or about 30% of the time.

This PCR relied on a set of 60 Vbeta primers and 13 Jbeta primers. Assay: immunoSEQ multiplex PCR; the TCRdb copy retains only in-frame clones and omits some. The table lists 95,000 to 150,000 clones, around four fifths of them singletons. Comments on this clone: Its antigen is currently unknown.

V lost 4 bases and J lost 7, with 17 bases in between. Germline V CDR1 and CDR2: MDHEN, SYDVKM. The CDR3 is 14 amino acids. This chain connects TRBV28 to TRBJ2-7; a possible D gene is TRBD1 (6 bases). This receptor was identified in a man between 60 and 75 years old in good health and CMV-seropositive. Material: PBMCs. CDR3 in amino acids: CASSSIQGRREQYF. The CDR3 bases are TGTGCCAGCAGTTCCATACAGGGAAGGAGGGAGCAGTACTTC.